This TCR beta chain was documented in a study of control samples from healthy donors and cancer patients. Trimming cost V 6 bases and J 0 bases; bases outside gene matches: 4. The CDR3 runs to 15 residues. Germline values: CDR1 SGHTA, CDR2 FQGTGA. The assay was immunoSEQ multiplex PCR, and TCRdb's table has in-frame clones only and misses some. Of roughly 51,000 clones in the sample, roughly nine tenths were seen once. The sequence was obtained from a man aged 35-49 years with colorectal cancer. The chain couples TRBV7-3 to TRBJ2-1, with TRBD2 matching over 8 bases. The sequenced sample consisted of PBMCs. CDR3 DNA: TGTGCCAGCAGGGACAGCGGGAGCTCCTACAATGAGCAGTTCTTC. As protein: CASRDSGSSYNEQFF.